This T cell receptor (beta chain) was documented in a study of cytomegalovirus exposure and HLA in healthy donors (dated by TCRdb to about 2017). Concerning the study at large: An earlier analysis of some 600 of the donors reported approximately 280 Gb of sequence data and around 110 million unique TCR beta sequences obtained from 150 million to 200 million T cells. An early release covering roughly 600 HLA-typed donors comprised approximately 290 gigabases of sequencing data and roughly 86 million unique TCR sequences. Among the roughly 400 genotyped donors, approximately 77% belonged to the genetic ancestry cluster associated with self-reported Caucasian donors. The aim of the study was to test whether cataloging public T cell receptors could identify signatures of past pathogen exposure. The T cell repertoires of several hundred subjects were profiled by immunosequencing and related to cytomegalovirus serostatus. Along with the approximately 700-subject first cohort, a separate validation cohort of about 110 different subjects was used. To predict cytomegalovirus infection status, the study brought together high-throughput TCR immunosequencing, statistical association of individual TCRs with disease status, and machine learning. A later analysis re-analyzed previously published TCR beta repertoires from 650 to 800 donors and added high-resolution HLA genotyping to study TCR occurrence patterns. The later analysis used no new phenotypic data to find candidate immune exposures, relying instead on TCR beta sequences and their occurrence across donors. To decide whether each TCR beta V gene segment behaved as functional or pseudogenic, an earlier analysis of nearly 600 of the donors relied on high-throughput TCR beta sequencing. Donor age, sex, ethnicity and CMV serostatus were collected together with the repertoire data. Genome-wide SNP genotypes for about 65% of the 666 donors were used in a later genetic analysis, which treated that subset as a discovery cohort. All discovery cohort repertoires had been generated using a single sequencing platform. HLA typing included class I and class II loci at four-digit resolution. The number of typed donors differed by locus: roughly 629-630 for A, B, C, DRB1 and DQB1; approximately 520 for DQA1; about 600 for DPA1; and some 430 for DPB1. Roughly five DR-DQ haplotypes were treated as single units for association and clustering because of strong linkage in the cohort. Among 300 to 500 genotyped donors of the cohort, an average of about 220,000 unique TCR beta nucleotide sequences was sequenced per donor, of which about 19% were non-productive.

On this clone itself: Its antigen has not been determined. Base qualities are missing; no much larger clone stands one base away.

In total, 630 or so healthy bone marrow donors made up the cohort. All cohort members were sampled while nominally healthy, although unrecorded immune exposures were likely present. The donor was CMV seronegative and belonged to the group of 320 or so seronegative cohort members. A peripheral blood sample was collected from each donor, and TCR beta sequencing was performed on peripheral blood mononuclear cells. Genomic DNA extraction from the blood cell samples was performed with the Qiagen DNeasy Blood Extraction Kit. Library prep was done by the immunoSEQ multiplex PCR assay. For the multiplex PCR, a mixture combining 60 forward primers for TCR Vbeta segments and 13 reverse primers for TCR Jbeta segments was used. A multiplex PCR assay on genomic DNA amplified the CDR3 region of rearranged TCR beta genes. The Illumina HiSeq System was used to sequence the amplified TCR beta libraries as 87-base-pair reads. The source study handled its data this way. In a later analysis, roughly 80 million unique TCR beta chains were counted across the 500 to 850 repertoires, and approximately 11 million of these chains were shared by at least two donors. A nearest-neighbor algorithm error-corrected the raw reads and collapsed the reads into unique sequences, merging closely related sequences to remove PCR and sequencing errors. Alignment of CDR3 sequences to IMGT reference sequences was used to assign V, D and J gene segments. For a sequence to be retained, at least a six-nucleotide match to both a V gene segment and a J gene segment was required. Rearrangements were called productive when the CDR3 lacked stop codons and stayed in frame with V and J; all others were non-productive. CDR3 was defined by IMGT convention, running from the second conserved V-encoded cysteine to the conserved J-encoded phenylalanine. The earlier analysis of about 560 of the donors excluded any sequence lacking an unambiguous match to a single V gene segment. An earlier analysis of about 590 of the donors classified V segments as functional when productive rearrangements were above 56.7% and as segregating when the standard deviation between donors was above 5%. A statistical classification framework was developed to diagnose cytomegalovirus status using the catalog of TCR beta chain sequences. In a later analysis, TCR nucleotide sequences were compared against IMGT/GENE-DB human TR gene sequences so that V and J genes could be assigned. The TCRdist pipeline was used in a later analysis to assign CDR3 sequences and most-parsimonious VDJ recombination scenarios. In a later analysis, each TCR beta chain was defined by its CDR3 amino acid sequence together with its V-gene family, and reads without a unique V-gene family were excluded. As a way to deal with suspected cross-contamination and a sequencing artifact, a later analysis dropped roughly 600 nucleotide sequences that were highly shared and had low generation probability. In a later analysis, a clonal expansion index for each public chain was calculated from normalized within-repertoire ranks of inferred template counts. In a later analysis, generation probabilities were computed using a VDJ recombination model fitted to out-of-frame rearrangements, and the results were checked against IGoR. In a later analysis, TCR-TCR, TCR-HLA and TCR-CMV co-occurrence was scored with hypergeometric tests, and a repertoire-size bias correction was applied to TCR pairs. In a later analysis, false discovery rates were estimated by permuting HLA or CMV assignments 20 times. In a later analysis, co-occurring TCRs were grouped with DBSCAN, and TCRdist sequence similarity was added when clustering was performed within HLA-allele-positive subsets. Repertoires with fewer than 30,000 or more than 120,000 public chains were left out of co-occurrence clustering, as were roughly five repertoires with anomalous nucleotide sharing. Entries here come from immuneACCESS through TCRdb and include only in-frame sequences with V and J called. Some clones fail to appear in such tables; in the studies checked, an unresolved V gene covers under half of the shortfall, and the cause of the remainder is unknown. V and J calls and clone size come straight from that table; D and trimming were deduced from the DNA. The sample profile shows some 130,000 clones; approximately 80% of them were found once. The biggest ten clones account for roughly 3% of the sample.

What the research found in general, with its limitations: According to a later analysis, TCR association rates differed among HLA loci, with DRB1 alleles showing the most associated TCRs and HLA-C alleles showing the fewest. Compared with equally common non-associated chains, HLA-associated TCR beta chains in a later analysis were more clonally expanded and had lower generation probabilities. In a later analysis, several top co-occurrence clusters were reported to appear linked to parvovirus B19, influenza, CMV and Epstein-Barr virus. Specific HLA alleles were associated with 15,000 to 20,000 TCR beta sequences at a false discovery rate of 0.05 in a later analysis. A further reported finding was that TCR beta sequences accurately predicted the HLA-A and HLA-B alleles for most subjects in the first cohort. The presence/absence analyses assumed that sequencing depth was roughly uniform across donors, and that assumption may not be true. In both the original and validation cohorts, the classifier was reported to diagnose cytomegalovirus status with high specificity and sensitivity. An earlier analysis of 450 to 750 of the donors showed that most TCR beta V segments appeared in productive rearrangements either about 87% or about 30% of the time, which broadly matched IMGT annotations. Strong co-occurrence of HLA alleles, especially DR and DQ, made assigning TCR associations to individual alleles difficult. The study listed 164 TCR beta chains as associated with cytomegalovirus. According to a later genetic analysis, donors in an Asian-associated ancestry cluster had fewer N-insertions in productive TCRs than the roughly 700-donor mean. The authors suggested that the approach could potentially be extended to other disease states and immunological phenotypes. V-gene and J-gene trimming of TCR beta chains was associated with a missense DCLRE1C variant in a later genetic analysis, and the association was replicated in an independent cohort. A later analysis found that most CMV-associated TCR beta chains appeared HLA-restricted, with HLA associations seemingly driven largely by CMV exposure. Linkage disequilibrium might explain the correlated functional status among segregating V segments, but an unknown experimental factor could not be excluded. A cluster of highly shared sequence variants was judged likely to be a technical artifact of the sequencing pipeline. Most TCR sequences were seen in very few donors, while some public TCRs were found in many individuals. The cohort was sequenced for TCR beta chains only, and without alpha or paired-chain data the features that could be detected were limited. Three of the identified cytomegalovirus-associated TCR beta chains were confirmed in vitro to be specific for cytomegalovirus antigens. Immune exposure information for the cohort was limited to CMV serostatus. The earlier analysis of almost 600 of the donors excluded roughly 17 rarely observed V segments, including chromosome 9 orphons, because counts were too low. Because HLA typing was unavailable for some donors at each locus, only the typed subset was used in association tests.

The source material was PBMCs. This receptor was taken from a man in his fifties or sixties in good health and CMV-seronegative.

The bases are TGTGCCAGCAGTTTATTAGGCGACTCAGATACGCAGTATTTT. Its translation is CASSLLGDSDTQYF. The chain is assembled from TRBV27 and TRBJ2-3; the D gene identity is not certain. The V and J ends are trimmed by 1 base and 4 bases, leaving 9 bases between them. The CDR3 numbers 14 residues from cysteine through phenylalanine. The entry retains the CDR3 DNA only, 42 bases that are in frame from base 1. CDR1 MNHEY and CDR2 SMNVEV are derived from the germline V gene (reference sequence).